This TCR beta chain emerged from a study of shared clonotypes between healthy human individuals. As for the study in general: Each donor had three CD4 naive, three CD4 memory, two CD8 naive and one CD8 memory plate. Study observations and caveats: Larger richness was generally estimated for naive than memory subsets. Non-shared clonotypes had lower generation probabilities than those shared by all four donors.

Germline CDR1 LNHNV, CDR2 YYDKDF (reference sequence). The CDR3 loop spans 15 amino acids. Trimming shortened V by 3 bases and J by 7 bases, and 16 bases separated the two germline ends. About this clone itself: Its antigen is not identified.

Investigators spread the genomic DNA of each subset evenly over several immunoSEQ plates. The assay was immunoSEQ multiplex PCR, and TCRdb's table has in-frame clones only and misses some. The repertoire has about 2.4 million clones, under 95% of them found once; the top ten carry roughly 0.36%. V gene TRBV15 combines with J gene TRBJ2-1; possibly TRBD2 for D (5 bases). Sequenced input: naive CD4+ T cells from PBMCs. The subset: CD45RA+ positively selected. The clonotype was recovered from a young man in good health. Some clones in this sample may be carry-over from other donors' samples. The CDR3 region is CATSSGWSGLNEQFF. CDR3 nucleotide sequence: TGTGCCACCAGCAGTGGGTGGTCGGGGTTGAATGAGCAGTTCTTC.